The 21 T cell receptor beta chains below come from one sample, sequenced in a study of control samples from healthy donors and cancer patients. Repertoires were generated with immunoSEQ multiplex PCR, while TCRdb's copy carries only in-frame clones and drops some. Of 150,000 to 200,000 clones in the sample, roughly 90% were seen once. The material sequenced was blood. The origin of the receptors is a woman aged 45-60 years in good health.

This chain uses TRBV28 with TRBJ1-1, with a possible D match to TRBD1 (6 bases). Trimming removed 2 bases from V and 4 bases from J, with 11 bases in between. CDR1 MDHEN and CDR2 SYDVKM come from the germline V gene. The CDR3 has 14 amino acids. CDR3 sequence: CASSLGGQSTEAFF. The DNA of the CDR3 is TGTGCCAGCAGTTTAGGGGGGCAGAGCACTGAAGCTTTCTTT.

CDR3 DNA sequence: TGTGCCGACAAGGGGGTTTCGGGCACTGAAGCTTTCTTT. It is translated as CADKGVSGTEAFF. This chain uses TRBV2 with TRBJ1-1; possible D gene TRBD1, 6 bases. The V end lost 11 bases, the J end lost 4 bases, and 17 bases lay between the germline ends. The CDR3 loop spans 13 amino acids. Germline loops: CDR1 SNHLY, CDR2 FYNNEI.

The gene calls are TRBV7-3 and TRBJ1-1; D gene ambiguous. The CDR3 has 14 amino acids. V gave up 5 bases and J gave up 8 bases, with 18 bases separating them. Germline V gives CDR1 SGHTA, CDR2 FQGTGA. DNA of the CDR3: TGTGCCAGCAGCCTTTATTCGGCCTCGCCGGAAGCTTTCTTT. Residues: CASSLYSASPEAFF.

V and J are TRBV5-4 and TRBJ2-2; TRBD2 might be the D (5 bases). This CDR3 is built from 16 residues. Trimming took 0 bases from V and 3 from J, leaving 12 bases between them. Germline values: CDR1 SGHNT, CDR2 YYREEE (reference sequence). The DNA of the CDR3 is TGTGCCAGCAGCTTGGATCGGGGTTATGACACCGGGGAGCTGTTTTTT. This codes for CASSLDRGYDTGELFF. Looking up the rest from reference TRBV5-4 and TRBJ2-2 gives the full variable domain: ETGVTQSPTHLIKTRGQQVTLRCSSQSGHNTVSWYQQALGQGPQFIFQYYREEENGRGNFPPRFSGLQFPNYSSELNVNALELDDSALYLCASSLDRGYDTGELFFGEGSRLTVL.

This clone showed up just once. This chain joins TRBV7-9 and TRBJ1-4; maybe TRBD1 (6 bases). V dropped 5 bases and J dropped 10 bases, with 23 bases sitting between them. CDR1 SEHNR and CDR2 FQNEAQ come from the germline V gene (reference sequence). CDR3 length: 16 residues. The CDR3 DNA reads TGTGCCAGCAGCCCAAGGAGGAGGTCAGGGGAAAGAAAACTGTTTTTT. It translates to CASSPRRRSGERKLFF.

The V and J genes are TRBV5-8 and TRBJ1-2, with D possibly TRBD1 on 5 matching bases. The CDR3 loop spans 16 amino acids. Germline values: CDR1 SGHTS, CDR2 YDEGEE. Trimming removed 1 base at V and 3 bases at J, with 16 bases between. The CDR3: CASSLNAGTTDYGYTF. CDR3 DNA sequence: TGTGCCAGCAGCTTGAACGCCGGGACCACAGACTATGGCTACACCTTC.

The rearrangement joins TRBV3-1 (or the pseudogene TRBV3-2) to TRBJ2-7; 15 nucleotides match TRBD2. V dropped 3 bases and J dropped 4; count of bases not matched to a gene: 13. CDR1 and CDR2 (germline): LGHDT, YNNKEL (reference sequence). The CDR3 covers 19 residues. This CDR3 is CASSQGPGLAGGPLYEQYF. The CDR3 DNA reads TGTGCCAGCAGCCAGGGCCCGGGACTAGCGGGAGGCCCTCTTTACGAGCAGTACTTC.

The chain links TRBV7-9 to TRBJ1-6; D unresolved. The V gene lost 0 bases and the J gene lost 10 bases, with 13 bases spanning the gap. This CDR3 region has 15 residues. Germline loops: CDR1 SEHNR, CDR2 FQNEAQ (reference sequence). The CDR3: CASSLATELGSPLHF. The CDR3 coding sequence is TGTGCCAGCAGCTTAGCAACAGAACTCGGATCACCCCTCCACTTT.

The rearrangement joins TRBV28 to TRBJ2-7; D gene unclear. CDR1 MDHEN and CDR2 SYDVKM come from the germline V gene. The CDR3 length is 15 residues. Trimming removed 2 bases from V and 2 bases from J, with 13 bases in between. CDR3 amino acids: CASSLGFGATYEQYF. The CDR3, as DNA: TGTGCCAGCAGTTTAGGCTTCGGAGCAACCTACGAGCAGTACTTC.

This clone was picked up one time. The CDR3 DNA is TGTGCCATCACCCGACAGACTCGCACAGATACGCAGTATTTT. It is translated as CAITRQTRTDTQYF. The chain employs TRBV10-3 and TRBJ2-3; tentative D call: TRBD1 (5 bases). Germline CDR1 ENHRY, CDR2 SYGVKD. This CDR3 contains 14 residues. V shed 7 bases and J shed 1 base, with 12 bases lying between them.

The V gene is TRBV6-4, the J gene TRBJ2-3, with 10 nucleotides matching TRBD2. The germline CDR1 and CDR2 sequences are MRHNA and SNTAGT. The ends lost 6 bases at V and 5 bases at J; junction bases unmatched: 8. The CDR3 is made up of 15 amino acids. The CDR3 DNA follows: TGTGCCAGCAGCGCCAGCGGGAGGGCCATAGATACGCAGTATTTT. It yields the protein CASSASGRAIDTQYF.

The rearrangement joins TRBV28 to TRBJ1-4; 9 bases map to TRBD1. V was clipped by 7 bases and J by 6 bases; unmatched bases: 6. The CDR3 loop spans 14 amino acids. Germline CDR1 and CDR2: MDHEN and SYDVKM. The CDR3 region has the DNA TGTGCCAGCACTTCAGGGACAGGGTATGAAAAACTGTTTTTT. Protein: CASTSGTGYEKLFF. Full variable domain (missing parts from reference TRBV28 and TRBJ1-4): DVKVTQSSRYLVKRTGEKVFLECVQDMDHENMFWYRQDPGLGLRLIYFSYDVKMKEKGDIPEGYSVSREKKERFSLILESASTNQTSMYLCASTSGTGYEKLFFGSGTQLSVL.

CDR3 in amino acids: CATSGNSPLFNVETQYF. The CDR3 coding sequence is TGTGCCACCAGTGGGAACAGTCCGCTTTTTAATGTCGAGACCCAGTACTTC. The chain combines TRBV24-1 with TRBJ2-5; no definite D call. Germline CDR1 KGHDR, CDR2 SFDVKD. The V end lost 5 bases, the J end lost 5 bases, and 23 bases lay between the germline ends. The CDR3 runs to 17 residues.

As DNA, the CDR3 is TGCAGTGCTAGTTTGTCTACCCTCGGAGATACGCAGTATTTT. Amino acids: CSASLSTLGDTQYF. The gene calls are TRBV20-1 and TRBJ2-3; D not certain. Trimming removed 3 bases from V and 5 bases from J, with 15 bases in between. CDR1 and CDR2 (germline): DFQATT, SNEGSKA (reference sequence). The CDR3 spans 14 residues.

Only one count was recorded for this clone. The chain is built from TRBV3-1 (or the pseudogene TRBV3-2) and TRBJ2-1, with 8 bases aligning to TRBD1. Germline CDR1 LGHDT, CDR2 YNNKEL (reference sequence). V was clipped by 4 bases and J by 9 bases; unmatched bases: 11. CDR3 length equals 15 residues. The CDR3 DNA reads as TGTGCCAGCAGCCCTCCGGGACAGGCCTCGGGTGAGCAGTTCTTC. Amino acids: CASSPPGQASGEQFF.

The rearrangement joins TRBV7-8 to TRBJ2-1, with 10 bases identical to TRBD2. The J segment lost 6 bases and the V segment lost 2 bases, leaving 4 bases of the junction unmatched. The CDR3 extends over 15 amino acids. Germline assignment: CDR1 SGHVS and CDR2 FQNEAQ. The chain's CDR3 is CASSLLAGEGNEQFF. CDR3 DNA sequence: TGTGCCAGCAGCTTACTAGCGGGAGAAGGCAATGAGCAGTTCTTC.

This clone was observed a single time. This chain connects TRBV24-1 to TRBJ2-1; D perhaps matches TRBD1 (6 bases). Germline V CDR1 and CDR2: KGHDR, SFDVKD. The CDR3 is 14 residues long. V lost 4 bases, J lost 2 bases, and 8 bases lay in between. The CDR3 nucleotides are TGTGCCACCAGTGAGCGGACAGCCTACAATGAGCAGTTCTTC. It codes for CATSERTAYNEQFF.

The CDR3 protein is CASSEMAQPQHF. The CDR3 DNA follows: TGTGCCAGCAGTGAAATGGCTCAGCCCCAGCATTTT. The rearrangement links TRBV6-1 to TRBJ1-5; D not certain. The CDR3 is 12 residues long. Between the trimmed V and J ends, which lost 2 bases and 6 bases, there was a span of 5 bases. Germline V gives CDR1 MNHNS, CDR2 SASEGT.

The chain recombines TRBV6-4 with TRBJ1-2; no firm D call. The CDR3 has 13 residues. CDR1 is MRHNA and CDR2 is SNTAGT in the germline V gene. V lost 3 bases and J lost 2, with 7 bases in between. The CDR3: CASSETGNYGYTF. The DNA of the CDR3 is TGTGCCAGCAGTGAGACGGGAAACTATGGCTACACCTTC.

The gene calls are TRBV7-3 and TRBJ2-3; 12 bases line up with TRBD2. Trimming took 4 bases from V and 7 from J; bases not matched to a gene: 6. Germline loops: CDR1 SGHTA, CDR2 FQGTGA. The CDR3 runs to 15 residues. The CDR3 loop reads CASSSLAGGRNTQYF. The CDR3 bases are TGTGCCAGCAGCTCTCTAGCGGGGGGGCGGAATACGCAGTATTTT.

This chain uses TRBV27 with TRBJ1-5, with no clear D. This CDR3 is 14 amino acids long. Trimming shortened V by 8 bases and J by 6 bases, and 17 bases separated the two germline ends. The germline gives CDR1 MNHEY, CDR2 SMNVEV (reference sequence). Written as DNA, the CDR3 is TGTGCCAGCGCCTTTGGTGTGGGGTCTCAGCCCCAGCATTTT. Its translation is CASAFGVGSQPQHF.